Listed below are T cell receptor beta chains from one sample, sequenced in a study of T cells in localized non-small cell lung cancer. Produced via immunoSEQ multiplex PCR; TCRdb's table is partial and in-frame only. The sample carries under 150,000 clones, 89% recorded once. The sample in question was peripheral blood, obtained before any cancer treatment. The receptors were gathered from a female donor of 60 years or more with stage I lung adenocarcinoma. The CDR3 runs from the conserved cysteine through the conserved F or W. D genes are given only for firm matches. Clone size is not always given. Where it is, it says once, few, many or a class for expanded clones.

v_call: TRBV30; j_call: TRBJ2-1; d_call: NA; clone_size: NA; cdr3_aa: CAWSEVNNEQFF; cdr3_nt: TGTGCCTGGAGTGAAGTTAACAATGAGCAGTTCTTC
v_call: TRBV4-1; j_call: TRBJ2-7; d_call: NA; clone_size: NA; cdr3_aa: CASSQDPAGSSYEQYF; cdr3_nt: TGCGCCAGCAGCCAAGATCCGGCGGGGAGCTCCTACGAGCAGTACTTC
v_call: TRBV7-6; j_call: TRBJ2-2; d_call: NA; clone_size: NA; cdr3_aa: CASSLASVGGELFF; cdr3_nt: TGTGCCAGCAGCTTGGCTAGCGTGGGCGGGGAGCTGTTTTTT
v_call: TRBV19; j_call: TRBJ1-3; d_call: NA; clone_size: NA; cdr3_aa: CASSITRAGNTIYF; cdr3_nt: TGTGCCAGTAGTATCACCAGGGCTGGAAACACCATATATTTT
v_call: TRBV9; j_call: TRBJ2-4; d_call: TRBD1; clone_size: NA; cdr3_aa: CASSVEAGGAKNIQYF; cdr3_nt: TGTGCCAGCAGCGTAGAGGCAGGGGGAGCCAAAAACATTCAGTACTTC
v_call: TRBV6-1; j_call: TRBJ2-5; d_call: TRBD1; clone_size: NA; cdr3_aa: CASSPDRGRETQYF; cdr3_nt: TGTGCCAGCAGCCCCGACAGGGGTAGAGAGACCCAGTACTTC
v_call: TRBV15; j_call: TRBJ2-7; d_call: NA; clone_size: NA; cdr3_aa: CATSMGLIYEQYF; cdr3_nt: TGTGCCACCAGCATGGGTTTGATCTACGAGCAGTACTTC
v_call: TRBV5-1; j_call: TRBJ2-1; d_call: NA; clone_size: once; cdr3_aa: CASSLVVGGYYNEQFF; cdr3_nt: TGCGCCAGCAGCTTGGTGGTGGGAGGTTACTACAATGAGCAGTTCTTC
v_call: TRBV2; j_call: TRBJ2-5; d_call: TRBD2; clone_size: NA; cdr3_aa: CASSEAVAGVETQYF; cdr3_nt: TGTGCCAGCAGTGAAGCCGTGGCGGGAGTGGAGACCCAGTACTTC
v_call: TRBV2; j_call: TRBJ1-4; d_call: NA; clone_size: NA; cdr3_aa: CASSERTFATNEKLFF; cdr3_nt: TGTGCCAGCAGCGAGCGGACGTTTGCAACTAATGAAAAACTGTTTTTT
v_call: TRBV15; j_call: TRBJ2-7; d_call: NA; clone_size: once; cdr3_aa: CATSRGPGDPEQYF; cdr3_nt: TGTGCCACCAGCAGAGGCCCCGGCGATCCCGAGCAGTACTTC
v_call: TRBV7-2; j_call: TRBJ2-7; d_call: TRBD2; clone_size: NA; cdr3_aa: CASSPNSGGRGYEQYF; cdr3_nt: TGTGCCAGCAGCCCTAATAGCGGGGGGCGAGGGTACGAGCAGTACTTC
v_call: TRBV25-1; j_call: TRBJ2-1; d_call: TRBD2; clone_size: NA; cdr3_aa: CASSEGLAGGNEQFF; cdr3_nt: TGTGCCAGCAGTGAGGGACTAGCGGGAGGCAATGAGCAGTTCTTC
v_call: TRBV6-1; j_call: TRBJ2-7; d_call: TRBD1; clone_size: NA; cdr3_aa: CASNNLPGQGYEQYF; cdr3_nt: TGTGCCAGCAATAACCTACCGGGACAGGGGTACGAGCAGTACTTC
v_call: TRBV28; j_call: TRBJ1-2; d_call: NA; clone_size: NA; cdr3_aa: CASSLPGFYGYTF; cdr3_nt: TGTGCCAGCAGTTTACCAGGTTTTTATGGCTACACCTTC
v_call: TRBV5-1; j_call: TRBJ2-1; d_call: NA; clone_size: NA; cdr3_aa: CASSLGQLGYNEQFF; cdr3_nt: TGCGCCAGCAGCCTAGGACAGCTTGGCTACAATGAGCAGTTCTTC
v_call: TRBV18; j_call: TRBJ2-5; d_call: TRBD2; clone_size: NA; cdr3_aa: CASSPTAGGPETQYF; cdr3_nt: TGTGCCAGCTCACCAACAGCGGGAGGGCCAGAGACCCAGTACTTC
v_call: TRBV9; j_call: TRBJ2-1; d_call: NA; clone_size: NA; cdr3_aa: CASSLRIDGNNEQFF; cdr3_nt: TGTGCCAGCAGCCTCCGAATTGATGGAAACAATGAGCAGTTCTTC
v_call: TRBV29-1; j_call: TRBJ2-2; d_call: NA; clone_size: NA; cdr3_aa: CSVGKTGLTGELFF; cdr3_nt: TGCAGCGTGGGGAAGACCGGCCTCACCGGGGAGCTGTTTTTT
v_call: TRBV11-1; j_call: TRBJ2-2; d_call: NA; clone_size: NA; cdr3_aa: CATSRRRTGELFF; cdr3_nt: TGTGCCACCTCCCGCCGGAGGACCGGGGAGCTGTTTTTT
v_call: TRBV7-2; j_call: TRBJ2-7; d_call: TRBD2; clone_size: NA; cdr3_aa: CASSYGTSGTYEQYF; cdr3_nt: TGTGCCAGCAGCTACGGGACTAGCGGCACCTACGAGCAGTACTTC
v_call: TRBV28; j_call: TRBJ2-3; d_call: NA; clone_size: NA; cdr3_aa: CASSLFDSGGWPDTQYF; cdr3_nt: TGTGCCAGCAGTTTATTCGATTCGGGGGGCTGGCCAGATACGCAGTATTTT
v_call: TRBV5-4; j_call: TRBJ2-2; d_call: TRBD1; clone_size: NA; cdr3_aa: CASSSAGTGFTGELFF; cdr3_nt: TGTGCCAGCAGCTCCGCCGGGACAGGGTTCACCGGGGAGCTGTTTTTT
v_call: TRBV7-3; j_call: TRBJ2-5; d_call: TRBD1; clone_size: NA; cdr3_aa: CASSPTGDTETQYF; cdr3_nt: TGTGCCAGCAGCCCGACAGGGGACACCGAGACCCAGTACTTC
v_call: TRBV10-1; j_call: TRBJ2-7; d_call: NA; clone_size: NA; cdr3_aa: CASSEAASQYEQYF; cdr3_nt: TGCGCCAGCAGTGAGGCGGCTAGTCAATACGAGCAGTACTTC
v_call: TRBV28; j_call: TRBJ2-3; d_call: TRBD2; clone_size: NA; cdr3_aa: CASSFLASGTSTDTQYF; cdr3_nt: TGTGCCAGCAGTTTTTTGGCTAGCGGGACCAGCACAGATACGCAGTATTTT
v_call: TRBV5-1; j_call: TRBJ2-1; d_call: NA; clone_size: NA; cdr3_aa: CASSLVRGSYNEQFF; cdr3_nt: TGCGCCAGCAGCTTGGTGAGAGGCTCCTACAATGAGCAGTTCTTC
v_call: TRBV5-5; j_call: TRBJ2-7; d_call: NA; clone_size: NA; cdr3_aa: CASSRTDSSPFYEQYF; cdr3_nt: TGTGCCAGCAGCAGAACCGACAGCTCCCCTTTCTACGAGCAGTACTTC
v_call: TRBV5-1; j_call: TRBJ2-3; d_call: NA; clone_size: once; cdr3_aa: CASSLLYDDTQYF; cdr3_nt: TGCGCCAGCAGCTTGTTGTACGACGATACGCAGTATTTT
v_call: TRBV6-5; j_call: TRBJ2-4; d_call: NA; clone_size: NA; cdr3_aa: CASCSGDLAKNIQYF; cdr3_nt: TGTGCCAGCTGTTCTGGGGACCTAGCCAAAAACATTCAGTACTTC
v_call: TRBV30; j_call: TRBJ1-1; d_call: NA; clone_size: medium-sized; cdr3_aa: CAWSSGRVGEAFF; cdr3_nt: TGTGCCTGGAGTTCGGGGAGGGTTGGTGAAGCTTTCTTT
v_call: TRBV15; j_call: TRBJ2-1; d_call: NA; clone_size: once; cdr3_aa: CATSRLASYNEQFF; cdr3_nt: TGTGCCACCAGCAGACTAGCCTCCTACAATGAGCAGTTCTTC
v_call: TRBV5-1; j_call: TRBJ1-3; d_call: NA; clone_size: once; cdr3_aa: CASSLLGFGNTIYF; cdr3_nt: TGCGCCAGCAGCTTGTTGGGGTTTGGAAACACCATATATTTT
v_call: TRBV5-4; j_call: TRBJ2-4; d_call: NA; clone_size: NA; cdr3_aa: CASGRPGTGDIQYF; cdr3_nt: TGTGCCAGCGGCAGACCCGGGACGGGAGACATTCAGTACTTC
v_call: TRBV6-1; j_call: TRBJ2-1; d_call: TRBD2; clone_size: NA; cdr3_aa: CASSQEAGEVDEQFF; cdr3_nt: TGTGCCAGCAGTCAGGAGGCGGGAGAGGTGGATGAGCAGTTCTTC
v_call: TRBV6-5; j_call: TRBJ1-2; d_call: NA; clone_size: NA; cdr3_aa: CASSDSYGYTF; cdr3_nt: TGTGCCAGCAGTGACAGCTATGGCTACACCTTC
v_call: TRBV15; j_call: TRBJ1-3; d_call: NA; clone_size: NA; cdr3_aa: CATSRGGLSGNTIYF; cdr3_nt: TGTGCCACCAGCAGAGGGGGGTTGTCCGGAAACACCATATATTTT
v_call: TRBV6-1; j_call: TRBJ2-7; d_call: TRBD1; clone_size: NA; cdr3_aa: CASSGQGYEQYF; cdr3_nt: TGTGCCAGCAGTGGACAGGGCTACGAGCAGTACTTC
v_call: TRBV2; j_call: TRBJ1-5; d_call: NA; clone_size: NA; cdr3_aa: CASREDQGNQPQHF; cdr3_nt: TGTGCCAGCCGAGAGGACCAGGGCAATCAGCCCCAGCATTTT
v_call: TRBV5-1; j_call: TRBJ1-2; d_call: TRBD1; clone_size: once; cdr3_aa: CASSLEGTDPRYGYTF; cdr3_nt: TGCGCCAGCAGCTTGGAGGGGACAGATCCTAGGTATGGCTACACCTTC
v_call: TRBV19; j_call: TRBJ2-7; d_call: TRBD1; clone_size: NA; cdr3_aa: CASSIAQTGGAEQYF; cdr3_nt: TGTGCCAGTAGTATCGCTCAGACAGGGGGAGCCGAGCAGTACTTC
v_call: TRBV4-1; j_call: TRBJ2-1; d_call: TRBD2; clone_size: NA; cdr3_aa: CASSHWTSGRARFF; cdr3_nt: TGCGCCAGCAGCCATTGGACTAGCGGGAGGGCCAGGTTCTTC
v_call: TRBV5-6; j_call: TRBJ2-1; d_call: NA; clone_size: once; cdr3_aa: CASSLAGGTHNEQFF; cdr3_nt: TGTGCCAGCAGCTTGGCTGGCGGGACCCACAATGAGCAGTTCTTC
v_call: TRBV7-2; j_call: TRBJ2-7; d_call: NA; clone_size: NA; cdr3_aa: CASSPIHEQYF; cdr3_nt: TGTGCCAGCAGTCCAATACACGAGCAGTACTTC
v_call: TRBV29-1; j_call: TRBJ1-3; d_call: NA; clone_size: NA; cdr3_aa: CSVIGDSGNTIYF; cdr3_nt: TGCAGCGTCATAGGGGACTCTGGAAACACCATATATTTT
v_call: TRBV5-4; j_call: TRBJ1-4; d_call: NA; clone_size: NA; cdr3_aa: CASSLGRINEKLFF; cdr3_nt: TGTGCCAGCAGCTTGGGCAGGATTAATGAAAAACTGTTTTTT
v_call: TRBV27; j_call: TRBJ2-7; d_call: NA; clone_size: NA; cdr3_aa: CASRDRPPSYEQYF; cdr3_nt: TGTGCCAGCAGGGACAGACCTCCGTCCTACGAGCAGTACTTC
v_call: TRBV7-2; j_call: TRBJ2-2; d_call: NA; clone_size: once; cdr3_aa: CASSPEFLTGELFF; cdr3_nt: TGTGCCAGCAGCCCCGAGTTCCTCACCGGGGAGCTGTTTTTT